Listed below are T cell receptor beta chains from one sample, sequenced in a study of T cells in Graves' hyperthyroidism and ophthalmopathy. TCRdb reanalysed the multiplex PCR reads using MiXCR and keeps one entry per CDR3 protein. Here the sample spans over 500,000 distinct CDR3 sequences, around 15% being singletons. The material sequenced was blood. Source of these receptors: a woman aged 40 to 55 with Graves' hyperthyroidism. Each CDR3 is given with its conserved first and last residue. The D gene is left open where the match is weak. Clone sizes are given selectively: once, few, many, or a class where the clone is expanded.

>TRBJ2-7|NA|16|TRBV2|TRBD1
TGTGCCAGCAGTGCGCTGACAGGGGCAAGCTCCTACGAGCAGTACTTC
CASSALTGASSYEQYF
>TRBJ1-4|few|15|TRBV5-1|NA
TGCGCCAGCAGCAAAACAGGGAGCTGGAAGGAAAAACTGTTTTTT
CASSKTGSWKEKLFF
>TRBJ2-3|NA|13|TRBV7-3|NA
TGTGCCAGCAGCTTAAGGCCTACAGATACGCAGTATTTT
CASSLRPTDTQYF
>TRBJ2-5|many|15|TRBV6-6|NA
TGTGCCAGCAGTTACTCGAAAGGCAGGGAAGAGACCCAGTACTTC
CASSYSKGREETQYF
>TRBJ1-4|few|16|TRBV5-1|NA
TGCGCCAGCAGCCCCTCCCGGGGGTCAACTAATGAAAAACTGTTTTTT
CASSPSRGSTNEKLFF
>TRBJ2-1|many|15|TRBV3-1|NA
TGTGCCAGCAGCGCCCGGGACACCTCCTACAATGAGCAGTTCTTC
CASSARDTSYNEQFF
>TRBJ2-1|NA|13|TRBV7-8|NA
TGTGCCAGCAGCTTAGTTACAGAAAGAGAGCAGTTCTTC
CASSLVTEREQFF
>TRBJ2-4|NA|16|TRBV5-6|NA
TGTGCCAGCAGCTTCGGCCCTCATCCAGGCGAAAACATTCAGTACTTC
CASSFGPHPGENIQYF
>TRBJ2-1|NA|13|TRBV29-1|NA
TGCAGCGTTGATCCCGGGACGTACAATGAGCAGTTCTTC
CSVDPGTYNEQFF
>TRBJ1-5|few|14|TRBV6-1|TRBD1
TGTGCCAGCAGTGAGTCAGGGGGCGCCCAGCCCCAGCATTTT
CASSESGGAQPQHF
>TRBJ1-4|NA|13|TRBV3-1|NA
TGTGCCAGCAGCCAAGGGGCAGGCTCGGTAGTGTTTTTT
CASSQGAGSVVFF
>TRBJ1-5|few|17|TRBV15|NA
TGTGCCACCAGCAGAGAGAGGTTCGACAGCAAAAATCAGCCCCAGCATTTT
CATSRERFDSKNQPQHF
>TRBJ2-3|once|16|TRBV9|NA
TGTGCCAGCAGCGTCGACGGGGGCGATTGGGCAGATACGCAGTATTTT
CASSVDGGDWADTQYF
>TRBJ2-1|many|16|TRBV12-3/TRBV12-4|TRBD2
TGTGCCAGCCTCACCCTCCGACTAGCGGGAGTCAATGAGCAGTTCTTC
CASLTLRLAGVNEQFF
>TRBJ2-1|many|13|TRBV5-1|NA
TGCGCCAGCAGCTTGTCTGCGGAGGGGGAGCAGTTCTTC
CASSLSAEGEQFF
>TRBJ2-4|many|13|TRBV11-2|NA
TGTGCCAGCAGCTTAGATGCAGTAAACATTCAGTACTTC
CASSLDAVNIQYF
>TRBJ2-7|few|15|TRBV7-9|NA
TGTGCCAGCAGCTTAATTCAGGGGGGCACCTACGAGCAGTACTTC
CASSLIQGGTYEQYF
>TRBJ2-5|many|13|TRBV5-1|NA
TGCGCCAGCAGCTCCGGACACCAAGAGACCCAGTACTTC
CASSSGHQETQYF
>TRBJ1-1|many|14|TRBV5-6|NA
TGTGCCAGCAGCTTCCAGGCCTCAAACACTGAAGCTTTCTTT
CASSFQASNTEAFF
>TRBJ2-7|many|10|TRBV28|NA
TGTGCCAGCAGTTTGAACGAGCAGTACTTC
CASSLNEQYF
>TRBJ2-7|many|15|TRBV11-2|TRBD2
TGTGCCAGCAGCTTAGGGAGCGGGAGGCCCAATGAGCAGTACTTC
CASSLGSGRPNEQYF
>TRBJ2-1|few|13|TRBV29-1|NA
TGCAGCATCATGCGGCAGGACGACAATGAGCAGTTCTTC
CSIMRQDDNEQFF
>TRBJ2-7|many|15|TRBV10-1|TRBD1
TGCGCCAGCAGTGACCCCGGGACAGGGGGCAGGGAGCAGTACTTC
CASSDPGTGGREQYF